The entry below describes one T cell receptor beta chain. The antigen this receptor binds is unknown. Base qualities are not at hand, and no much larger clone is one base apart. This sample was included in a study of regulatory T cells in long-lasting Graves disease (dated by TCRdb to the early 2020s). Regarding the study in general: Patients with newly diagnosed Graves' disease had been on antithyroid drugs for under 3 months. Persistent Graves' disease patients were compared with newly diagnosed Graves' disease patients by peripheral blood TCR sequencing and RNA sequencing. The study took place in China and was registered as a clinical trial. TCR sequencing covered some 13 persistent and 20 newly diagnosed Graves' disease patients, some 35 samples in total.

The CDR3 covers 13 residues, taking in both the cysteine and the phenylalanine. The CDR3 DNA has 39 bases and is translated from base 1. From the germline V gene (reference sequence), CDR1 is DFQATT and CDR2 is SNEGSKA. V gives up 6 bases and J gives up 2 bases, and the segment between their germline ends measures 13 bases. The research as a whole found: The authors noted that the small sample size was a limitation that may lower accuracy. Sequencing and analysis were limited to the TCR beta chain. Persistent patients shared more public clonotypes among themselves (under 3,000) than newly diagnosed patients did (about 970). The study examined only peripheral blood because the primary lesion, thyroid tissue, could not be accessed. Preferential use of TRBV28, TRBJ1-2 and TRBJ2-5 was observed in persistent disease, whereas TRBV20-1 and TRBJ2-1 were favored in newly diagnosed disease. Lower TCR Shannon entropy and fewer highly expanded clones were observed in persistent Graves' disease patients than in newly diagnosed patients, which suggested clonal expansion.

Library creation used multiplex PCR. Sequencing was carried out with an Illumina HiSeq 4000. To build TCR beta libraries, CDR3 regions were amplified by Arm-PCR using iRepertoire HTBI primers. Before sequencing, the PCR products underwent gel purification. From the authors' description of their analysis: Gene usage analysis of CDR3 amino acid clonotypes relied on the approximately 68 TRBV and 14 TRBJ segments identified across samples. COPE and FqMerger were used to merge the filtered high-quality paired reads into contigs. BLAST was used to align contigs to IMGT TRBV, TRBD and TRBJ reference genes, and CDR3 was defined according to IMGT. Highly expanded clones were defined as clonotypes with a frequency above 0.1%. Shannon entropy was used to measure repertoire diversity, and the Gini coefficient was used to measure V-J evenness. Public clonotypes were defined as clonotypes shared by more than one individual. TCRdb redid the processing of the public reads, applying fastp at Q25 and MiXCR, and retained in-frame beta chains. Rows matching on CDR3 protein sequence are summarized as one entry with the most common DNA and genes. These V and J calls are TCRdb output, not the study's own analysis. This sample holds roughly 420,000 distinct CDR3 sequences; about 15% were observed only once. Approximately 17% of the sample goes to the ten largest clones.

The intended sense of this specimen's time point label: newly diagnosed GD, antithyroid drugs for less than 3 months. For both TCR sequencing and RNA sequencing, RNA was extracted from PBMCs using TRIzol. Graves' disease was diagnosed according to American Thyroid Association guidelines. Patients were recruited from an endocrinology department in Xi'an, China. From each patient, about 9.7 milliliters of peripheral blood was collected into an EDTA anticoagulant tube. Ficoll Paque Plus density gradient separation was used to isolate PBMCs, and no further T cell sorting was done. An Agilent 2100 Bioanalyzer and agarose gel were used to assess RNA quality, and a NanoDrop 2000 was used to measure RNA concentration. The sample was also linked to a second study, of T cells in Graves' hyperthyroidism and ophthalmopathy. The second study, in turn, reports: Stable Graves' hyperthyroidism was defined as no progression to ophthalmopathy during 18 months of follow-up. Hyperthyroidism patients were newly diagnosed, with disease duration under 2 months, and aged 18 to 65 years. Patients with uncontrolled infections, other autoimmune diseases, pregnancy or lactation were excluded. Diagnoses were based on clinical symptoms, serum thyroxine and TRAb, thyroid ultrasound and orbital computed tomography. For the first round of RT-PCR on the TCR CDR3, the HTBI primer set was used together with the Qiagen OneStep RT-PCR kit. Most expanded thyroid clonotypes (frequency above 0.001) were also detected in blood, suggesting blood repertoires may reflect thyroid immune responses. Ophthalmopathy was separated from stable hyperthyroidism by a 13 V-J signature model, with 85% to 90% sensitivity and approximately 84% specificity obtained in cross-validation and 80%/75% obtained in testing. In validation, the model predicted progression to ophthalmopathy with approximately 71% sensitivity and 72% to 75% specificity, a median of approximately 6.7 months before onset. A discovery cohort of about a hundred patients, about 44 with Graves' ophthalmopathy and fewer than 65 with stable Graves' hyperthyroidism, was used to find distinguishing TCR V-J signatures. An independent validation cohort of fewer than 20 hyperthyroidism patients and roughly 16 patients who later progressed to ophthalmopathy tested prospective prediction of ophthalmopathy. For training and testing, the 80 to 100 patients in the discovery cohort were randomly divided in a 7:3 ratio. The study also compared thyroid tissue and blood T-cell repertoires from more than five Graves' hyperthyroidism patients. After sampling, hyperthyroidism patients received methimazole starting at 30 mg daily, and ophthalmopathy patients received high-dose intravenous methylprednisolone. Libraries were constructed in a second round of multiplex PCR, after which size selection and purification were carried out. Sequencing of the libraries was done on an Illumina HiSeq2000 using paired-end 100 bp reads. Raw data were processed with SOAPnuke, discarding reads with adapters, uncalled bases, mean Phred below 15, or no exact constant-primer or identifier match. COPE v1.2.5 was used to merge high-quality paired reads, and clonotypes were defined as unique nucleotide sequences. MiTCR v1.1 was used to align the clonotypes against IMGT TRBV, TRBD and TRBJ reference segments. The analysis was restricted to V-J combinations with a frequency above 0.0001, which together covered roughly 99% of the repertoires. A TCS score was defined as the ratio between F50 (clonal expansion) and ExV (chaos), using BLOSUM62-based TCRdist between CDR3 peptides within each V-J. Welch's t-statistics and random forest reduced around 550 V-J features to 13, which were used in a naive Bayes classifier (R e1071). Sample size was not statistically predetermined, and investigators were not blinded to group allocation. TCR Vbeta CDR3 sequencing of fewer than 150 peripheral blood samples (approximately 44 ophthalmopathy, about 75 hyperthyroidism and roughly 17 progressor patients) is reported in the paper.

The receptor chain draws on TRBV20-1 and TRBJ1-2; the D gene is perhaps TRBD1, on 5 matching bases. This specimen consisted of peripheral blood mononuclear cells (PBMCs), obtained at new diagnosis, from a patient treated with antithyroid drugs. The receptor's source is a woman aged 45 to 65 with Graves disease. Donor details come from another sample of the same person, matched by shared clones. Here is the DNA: TGCAGTGCGGGGCAGGGAGTCAACTATGGCTACACCTTC. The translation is CSAGQGVNYGYTF.